This TCR beta chain was documented in a study of OX40 agonist ivuxolimab in advanced cancers. Study as a whole: Three patients got partial responses; one had hepatocellular carcinoma and two had cutaneous melanoma.

Regarding this clone: Antigen unknown.

Profiling relied on immunoSEQ multiplex PCR, and the TCRdb table lists in-frame clones only, not all of them. The table shows some 100,000 clones, with more than 90% occurring only once. A history of autoimmune disease or systemic immunosuppression excluded patients. Findings of the study overall: Average numbers of expanded clones were greater in CD8+ T cells than in CD4+. Partial responders dosed at 0.1-3.0 mg/kg displayed clonal expansion ranking among the lowest.

The germline CDR1 and CDR2 sequences are GTSNPN and SVGIG (reference sequence). Trimming pared 5 bases from V and 3 bases from J, leaving 8 bases between. The CDR3 length is 11 residues. The source was CD4+ or CD8+ T cells sorted from blood, collected in a trial of the OX40 agonist ivuxolimab. The TCR comes from an adult with an advanced solid tumor such as melanoma, head and neck, liver or kidney cancer. This chain links TRBV30 with TRBJ2-7; weak D call: TRBD1 (6 bases). CDR3 region: CAWEQGYEQYF. CDR3 nucleotides: TGTGCCTGGGAACAGGGCTACGAGCAGTACTTC.